A few counts support the clone carrying this T cell receptor (beta chain). This sample is part of a study of T cells after somatic rescue of genetic block. V lost 3 bases and J lost 0, with 5 bases in between. Germline V CDR1 and CDR2: SGHAT, FQNNGV. This CDR3 comprises 13 residues. The protocol was immunoSEQ multiplex PCR, while the TCRdb copy is restricted to in-frame clones and leaves out a portion. Of around 12,000 clones in the sample, around 67% are singletons; the top ten hold roughly 22%. The sequence was obtained from a boy younger than 18. V usage is TRBV11-2 and J usage is TRBJ1-2, with no clear D. Sequenced input: peripheral blood mononuclear cells (PBMCs). In DNA, the CDR3 is TGTGCCAGCAGCTTCGGGGCTAACTATGGCTACACCTTC. It translates to CASSFGANYGYTF.